This TCR beta chain comes out of a study of control samples from healthy donors and cancer patients (TCRdb year 2020). Library preparation was by the immunoSEQ multiplex PCR assay. In its TCRdb copy, this immuneACCESS table keeps in-frame sequences only and misses some clones. Where compared with another copy, unresolved V genes explain less than half of these, and the others have no known cause. The sample table records about 130,000 clones; 85% to 95% of these occur just once. Roughly 8.6% of the sample is in the top ten clones. Reading the germline V gene gives CDR1 SGHTA and CDR2 FQGTGA. From cysteine to phenylalanine, the CDR3 is 14 amino acids long. The CDR3 DNA has 42 bases and is translated from base 1. Cut back by 5 bases and 8 bases, the V and J ends lie 16 bases apart. In regard to this clone: No cognate antigen has been identified for it. The input lacks base qualities; no much larger clone sits a single base away.

This receptor was taken from a young man in good health. The chain links TRBV7-3 with TRBJ2-1, with no confidently assigned D gene. Material: blood. The CDR3 protein sequence reads: CASSPGLVSDEQFF. The DNA is TGTGCCAGCAGCCCGGGTCTCGTCTCCGATGAGCAGTTCTTC.